The rows below give T cell receptor beta chains drawn from one sample of a study of PD-1 blockade in classical Hodgkin lymphoma. The method was immunoSEQ multiplex PCR; TCRdb's version includes in-frame clones alone and lacks a portion of them. The repertoire holds about 31,000 clones, with about 80% as singletons. This sample comprised peripheral blood mononuclear cells (PBMCs), obtained before the fourth cycle of nivolumab. The receptors originated from a human donor with classical Hodgkin lymphoma. Both conserved end residues are part of each CDR3. D genes are given only for firm matches. Clone size is given for some rows only: seen once, a few or many times, or a class if the clone is expanded.

clone size	V gene	D gene	J gene	CDR3 protein	CDR3 DNA
-	TRBV6-1	-	TRBJ2-7	CASTMGREQYF	TGTGCCAGCACCATGGGGCGGGAGCAGTACTTC
-	TRBV5-1	-	TRBJ1-1	CASSPRENVEAFF	TGCGCCAGCAGCCCCCGGGAGAACGTTGAAGCTTTCTTT
-	TRBV5-1	TRBD1	TRBJ2-7	CASSLSPGQGYEQYF	TGCGCCAGCAGCTTGTCCCCGGGACAGGGCTACGAGCAGTACTTC
once	TRBV6-6	-	TRBJ2-7	CASSYVSQGTYEQYF	TGTGCCAGCAGTTACGTCTCCCAGGGGACCTACGAGCAGTACTTC
once	TRBV27	-	TRBJ2-1	CASRKESPYNEQFF	TGTGCCAGCAGGAAAGAGTCGCCCTACAATGAGCAGTTCTTC
-	TRBV11-2	-	TRBJ2-1	CASSLRTDSSYNEQFF	TGTGCCAGCAGCCTCCGGACAGATAGCTCCTACAATGAGCAGTTCTTC
-	TRBV2	-	TRBJ1-2	CASSELVRQERNGYTF	TGTGCCAGCAGTGAATTAGTGAGGCAGGAAAGAAACGGCTACACCTTC
-	TRBV5-6	TRBD1	TRBJ1-4	CASSGTGTATNEKLFF	TGTGCCAGCAGCGGGACCGGGACAGCAACTAATGAAAAACTGTTTTTT
-	TRBV6-1	TRBD2	TRBJ2-1	CASSEESGGYNEQFF	TGTGCCAGCAGTGAAGAGTCGGGGGGGTACAATGAGCAGTTCTTC
-	TRBV4-1	-	TRBJ2-6	CASSLNRESGANVLTF	TGCGCCAGCAGCCTAAACCGGGAGTCTGGGGCCAACGTCCTGACTTTC
-	TRBV29-1	-	TRBJ1-2	CSVRTQLANYGYTF	TGCAGCGTAAGGACACAACTAGCTAACTATGGCTACACCTTC
-	TRBV4-1	-	TRBJ2-7	CASSQDRGYYEQYF	TGCGCCAGCAGCCAAGACAGGGGTTACTACGAGCAGTACTTC
once	TRBV18	-	TRBJ2-7	CASSELATYEQYF	TGTGCCAGCTCAGAACTAGCCACGTACGAGCAGTACTTC
-	TRBV5-1	TRBD2	TRBJ2-1	CASSLGGGATNEQFF	TGCGCCAGCTCCCTGGGCGGGGGGGCCACGAATGAGCAGTTCTTC
once	TRBV19	-	TRBJ1-4	CASSQIGGLVAEKLFF	TGTGCCAGTAGTCAAATAGGGGGGTTAGTTGCGGAGAAACTGTTTTTT
-	TRBV4-1	-	TRBJ1-1	CASSSERNTEAFF	TGCGCCAGCAGCTCAGAGCGGAACACTGAAGCTTTCTTT
-	TRBV29-1	-	TRBJ2-2	CSVEDLSGNTGELFF	TGCAGCGTTGAAGATCTCTCAGGGAACACCGGGGAGCTGTTTTTT
-	TRBV6-5	-	TRBJ1-2	CASSSSDIRLYGYTF	TGTGCCAGCAGTTCATCAGACATTCGGCTCTATGGCTACACCTTC
-	TRBV6-1	-	TRBJ2-7	CASSEDYQSLYEQYF	TGTGCCAGCAGTGAAGATTACCAGAGCCTCTACGAGCAGTACTTC
-	TRBV5-1	TRBD2	TRBJ2-3	CASSLAGTSGGAMIDTQYF	TGCGCCAGCAGCTTGGCCGGGACTAGCGGGGGGGCCATGATAGATACGCAGTATTTT
-	TRBV9	TRBD1	TRBJ2-1	CASSAVGTGIRNEQFF	TGTGCCAGCAGCGCAGTGGGGACAGGGATCCGGAATGAGCAGTTCTTC
-	TRBV11-1	-	TRBJ1-1	CASSLGWGRVNTEAFF	TGTGCCAGCAGTCTAGGATGGGGTCGGGTGAACACTGAAGCTTTCTTT
-	TRBV6-6	-	TRBJ2-7	CASSSSGGTYEQYF	TGTGCCAGCAGTTCGTCAGGTGGGACCTACGAGCAGTACTTC
-	TRBV6-4	-	TRBJ1-2	CASSVNEGSSGYTF	TGTGCCAGCAGTGTGAACGAGGGGAGTAGTGGCTACACCTTC
-	TRBV30	TRBD2	TRBJ2-1	CAWSTLAGGLDEQFF	TGTGCCTGGAGCACCCTAGCGGGGGGCTTGGATGAGCAGTTCTTC
-	TRBV21-1	-	TRBJ2-2	CASSKIRKRELFF	TGTGCCAGCAGCAAAATTCGGAAAAGGGAGCTGTTTTTT
-	TRBV9	TRBD1	TRBJ1-2	CASSAEIDRARGYTF	TGTGCCAGCAGCGCCGAGATCGACAGGGCACGTGGCTACACCTTC
-	TRBV25-1	-	TRBJ2-1	CASSEYRVIQRGEQFF	TGTGCCAGCAGTGAATACAGGGTCATTCAAAGGGGTGAGCAGTTCTTC
-	TRBV7-2	-	TRBJ2-5	CASSLSRPEGTQYF	TGTGCCAGCAGCTTAAGTCGACCCGAAGGAACCCAGTACTTC
-	TRBV15	-	TRBJ1-1	CATSREEAYNTEAFF	TGTGCCACCAGCAGAGAGGAGGCCTACAACACTGAAGCTTTCTTT
-	TRBV5-6	TRBD2	TRBJ2-2	CASSLASGKITGELFF	TGTGCCAGCAGCTTGGCTAGCGGGAAGATTACCGGGGAGCTGTTTTTT
-	TRBV5-5	-	TRBJ2-5	CASSSRVERETQYF	TGTGCCAGCAGCTCGCGGGTAGAGAGGGAGACCCAGTACTTC
medium-sized	TRBV7-3	-	TRBJ2-2	CASSDSQGAYGGELFF	TGTGCCAGCAGCGATTCTCAAGGGGCTTATGGCGGGGAGCTGTTTTTT